This TCR beta chain was recovered during a study of CD8 T cells in Susac syndrome. CDR1 SGHDT and CDR2 YYEEEE come from the germline V gene. With 7 bases removed from V and 2 bases from J, the gap between germline ends came to 16 bases. This CDR3 has 14 amino acids. FACS was used to enrich TEMRA cells, whereas the CD8+ and CD4+ T cells were obtained by negative isolation. RNA in amounts of about 0.5 to 1 ug was reverse transcribed with random hexamers. MiXCR, run by TCRdb on the immunoSEQ multiplex PCR reads, gives a single entry per CDR3 protein. The sample has 100,000 to 150,000 distinct CDR3 sequences, more than 90% seen once.

The source of this sequence is a human donor with Susac syndrome. What was sequenced was CD8+ T cells from PBMCs. The rearrangement links TRBV5-6 to TRBJ2-7; the D call may be TRBD1 or TRBD2 (6 bases each). CDR3 amino acids: CASHEGGTTYEQYF. The CDR3 nucleotides are TGTGCCAGCCACGAGGGGGGAACTACCTACGAGCAGTACTTC.